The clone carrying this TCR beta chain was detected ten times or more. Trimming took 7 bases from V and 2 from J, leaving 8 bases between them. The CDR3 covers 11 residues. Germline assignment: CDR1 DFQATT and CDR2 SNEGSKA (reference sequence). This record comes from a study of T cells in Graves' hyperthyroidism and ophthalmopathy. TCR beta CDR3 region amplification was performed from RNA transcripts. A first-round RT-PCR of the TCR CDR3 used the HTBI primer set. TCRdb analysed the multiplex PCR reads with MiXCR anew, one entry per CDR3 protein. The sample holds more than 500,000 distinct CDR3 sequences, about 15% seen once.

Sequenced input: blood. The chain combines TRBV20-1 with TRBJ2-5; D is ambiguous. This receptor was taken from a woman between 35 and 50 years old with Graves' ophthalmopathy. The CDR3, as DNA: TGCAGTGGTCCCTCTCAAGAGACCCAGTACTTC. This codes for CSGPSQETQYF.